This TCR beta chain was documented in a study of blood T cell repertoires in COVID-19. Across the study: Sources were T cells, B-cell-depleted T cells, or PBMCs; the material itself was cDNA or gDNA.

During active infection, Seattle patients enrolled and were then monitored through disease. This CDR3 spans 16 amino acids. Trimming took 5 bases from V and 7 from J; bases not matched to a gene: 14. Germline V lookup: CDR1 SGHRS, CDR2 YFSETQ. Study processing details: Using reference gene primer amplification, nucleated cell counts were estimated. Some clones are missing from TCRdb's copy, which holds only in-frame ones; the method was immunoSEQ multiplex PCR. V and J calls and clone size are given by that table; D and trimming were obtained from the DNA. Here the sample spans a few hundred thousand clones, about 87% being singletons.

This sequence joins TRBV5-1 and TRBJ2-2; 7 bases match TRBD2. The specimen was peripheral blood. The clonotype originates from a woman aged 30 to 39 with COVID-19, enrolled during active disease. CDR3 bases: TGCGCCAGCAGACCCGGAGGGCTAGCGGCTGGCGGGGAGCTGTTTTTT. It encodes CASRPGGLAAGGELFF.